The 5 T cell receptor beta chains below all came from one sample that was sequenced in a study of cytomegalovirus exposure and HLA in healthy donors. The PCR was carried out with 60 Vbeta primers and 13 Jbeta primers. Some clones are missing from TCRdb's copy, which holds only in-frame ones; the method was immunoSEQ multiplex PCR. The repertoire holds some 120,000 clones, with about four fifths as singletons. Input material: PBMCs. The source of these receptors is a man in his thirties or forties in good health and CMV-seropositive.

This chain links TRBV4-2 with TRBJ1-1; 7 bases are shared with TRBD1. V trimming: 3 bases; J trimming: 7 bases; junction bases outside the gene matches: 11. From germline, CDR1 is LGHNA and CDR2 YNFKEQ. The CDR3 runs to 15 residues. Here the CDR3 reads CASSQIRGERNEAFF. CDR3 DNA sequence: TGTGCCAGCAGCCAGATCAGGGGGGAAAGAAATGAAGCTTTCTTT.

The rearrangement uses TRBV6-5 and TRBJ1-3; 7 bases fit TRBD1. The V gene's germline CDR1 is MNHEY and CDR2 SVGAGI. CDR3 length equals 14 residues. With V trimmed by 6 bases and J by 2 bases, 4 bases remained unmatched. In DNA form, the CDR3 reads TGTGCCAGCAGGCGGGACAGCGCTGGAAACACCATATATTTT. Translating gives CASRRDSAGNTIYF.

The rearrangement uses TRBV29-1 and TRBJ2-7; 9 nucleotides agree with TRBD1. V dropped 4 bases and J dropped 6; count of bases not matched to a gene: 7. CDR1 is SQVTM, CDR2 ANQGSEA, per germline. This CDR3 contains 13 residues. This CDR3 reads CSVAFTGGGEQYF. The CDR3 DNA is TGCAGCGTTGCGTTTACAGGGGGCGGCGAGCAGTACTTC.

This clone was found a few times. The J gene is TRBJ2-7, the V gene TRBV7-2; TRBD1 might be the D (5 bases). CDR1 and CDR2 from the germline V gene are SGHTA and FQGNSA. This CDR3 is 17 amino acids long. V was cut by 5 bases and J by 9 bases, with 29 bases left in between. CDR3 coding DNA: TGTGCCAGCAGCCCCCTGGCCGGAATAGGGGTAATTAGTTGGCAGTACTTC. As protein: CASSPLAGIGVISWQYF. Full variable domain (remainder filled in from reference TRBV7-2 and TRBJ2-7): GAGVSQSPSNKVTEKGKDVELRCDPISGHTALYWYRQSLGQGLEFLIYFQGNSAPDKSGLPSDRFSAERTGGSVSTLTIQRTQQEDSAVYLCASSPLAGIGVISWQYFGPGTRLTVT.

V is TRBV28 and J is TRBJ1-1; the D is unclear. Trimming pared 4 bases from V and 1 base from J, leaving 10 bases between. CDR1 MDHEN and CDR2 SYDVKM come from the germline V gene. The CDR3 is made up of 14 amino acids. The chain's CDR3 is CASSSPGENTEAFF. The DNA for the CDR3 is TGTGCCAGCAGTTCCCCCGGGGAGAACACTGAAGCTTTCTTT. The full variable domain, rest sourced from reference TRBV28 and TRBJ1-1, is DVKVTQSSRYLVKRTGEKVFLECVQDMDHENMFWYRQDPGLGLRLIYFSYDVKMKEKGDIPEGYSVSREKKERFSLILESASTNQTSMYLCASSSPGENTEAFFGQGTRLTVV.